The entry that follows covers one TCR beta chain sequence. The data were obtained in a study of blood T cell repertoires in COVID-19. Whole-study context: COVID-19 samples collected from the United States, Italy and Spain covered acute and convalescent phases.

V lost 3 bases, J lost 3 bases, and 30 bases lay in between. This CDR3 spans 20 amino acids. The germline gives CDR1 SGDLS, CDR2 YYNGEE. TCRdb keeps only in-frame clones here, not all; method: immunoSEQ multiplex PCR. The sample contains a few hundred thousand clones, around 89% of which appear only once. The sequenced sample was PBMCs or T cells enriched from blood (not recorded which). The source is a man aged 30 to 39 who had been exposed to COVID-19. The rearrangement joins TRBV9 to TRBJ1-2, with a possible D match to TRBD1 (6 bases). Here the CDR3 reads CASSGARRPVQGQFDYGYTF. The CDR3 DNA reads as TGTGCCAGCAGCGGGGCCCGTCGGCCCGTACAGGGTCAGTTTGACTATGGCTACACCTTC.